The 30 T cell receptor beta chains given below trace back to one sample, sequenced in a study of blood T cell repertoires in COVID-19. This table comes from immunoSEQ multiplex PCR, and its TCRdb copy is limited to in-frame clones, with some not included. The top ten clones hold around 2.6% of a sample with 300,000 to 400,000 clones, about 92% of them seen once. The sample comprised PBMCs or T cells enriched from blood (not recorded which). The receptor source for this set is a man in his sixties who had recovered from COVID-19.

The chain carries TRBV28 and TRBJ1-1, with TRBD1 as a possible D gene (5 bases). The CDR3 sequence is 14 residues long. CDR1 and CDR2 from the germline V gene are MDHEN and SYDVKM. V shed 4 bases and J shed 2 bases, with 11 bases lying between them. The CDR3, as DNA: TGTGCCAGCAGTTCGACGGGGGGAAACACTGAAGCTTTCTTT. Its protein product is CASSSTGGNTEAFF.

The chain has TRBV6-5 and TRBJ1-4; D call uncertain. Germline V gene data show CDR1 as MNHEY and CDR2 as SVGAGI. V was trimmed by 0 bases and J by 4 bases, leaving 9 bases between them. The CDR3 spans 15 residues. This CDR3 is CASSYSRQNNEKLFF. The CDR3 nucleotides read TGTGCCAGCAGTTACTCGAGGCAGAATAATGAAAAACTGTTTTTT.

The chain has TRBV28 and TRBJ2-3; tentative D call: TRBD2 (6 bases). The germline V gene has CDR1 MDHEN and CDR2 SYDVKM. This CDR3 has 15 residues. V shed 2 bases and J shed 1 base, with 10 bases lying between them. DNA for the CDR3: TGTGCCAGCAGTTTACCGGGACTCGGCACAGATACGCAGTATTTT. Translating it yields CASSLPGLGTDTQYF.

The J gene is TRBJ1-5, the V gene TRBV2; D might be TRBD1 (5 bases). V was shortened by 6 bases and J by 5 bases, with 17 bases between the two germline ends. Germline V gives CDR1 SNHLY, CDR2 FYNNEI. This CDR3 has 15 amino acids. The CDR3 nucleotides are TGTGCCAGCAGGGGGACTGGAGTAAGACATCAGCCCCAGCATTTT. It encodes CASRGTGVRHQPQHF.

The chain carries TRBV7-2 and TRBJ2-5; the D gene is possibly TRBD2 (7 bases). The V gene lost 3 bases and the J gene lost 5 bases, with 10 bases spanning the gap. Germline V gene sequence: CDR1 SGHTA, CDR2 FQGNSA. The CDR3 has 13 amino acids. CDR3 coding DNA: TGTGCCAGCAGCTTCGGGGGGCGGGAGACCCAGTACTTC. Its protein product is CASSFGGRETQYF.

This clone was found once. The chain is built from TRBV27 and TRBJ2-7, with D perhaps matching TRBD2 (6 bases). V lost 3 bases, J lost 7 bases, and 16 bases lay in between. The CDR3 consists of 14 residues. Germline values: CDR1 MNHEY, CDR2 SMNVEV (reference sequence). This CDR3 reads CASSFYGGGGEQYF. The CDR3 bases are TGTGCCAGCAGTTTTTATGGGGGAGGTGGGGAGCAGTACTTC.

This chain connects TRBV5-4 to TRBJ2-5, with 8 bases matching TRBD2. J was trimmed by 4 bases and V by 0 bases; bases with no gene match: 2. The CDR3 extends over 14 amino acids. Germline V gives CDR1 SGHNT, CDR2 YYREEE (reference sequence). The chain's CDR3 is CASSLAGGAETQYF. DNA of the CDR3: TGTGCCAGCAGCTTGGCCGGGGGGGCAGAGACCCAGTACTTC. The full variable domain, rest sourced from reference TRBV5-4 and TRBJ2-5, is ETGVTQSPTHLIKTRGQQVTLRCSSQSGHNTVSWYQQALGQGPQFIFQYYREEENGRGNFPPRFSGLQFPNYSSELNVNALELDDSALYLCASSLAGGAETQYFGPGTRLLVL.

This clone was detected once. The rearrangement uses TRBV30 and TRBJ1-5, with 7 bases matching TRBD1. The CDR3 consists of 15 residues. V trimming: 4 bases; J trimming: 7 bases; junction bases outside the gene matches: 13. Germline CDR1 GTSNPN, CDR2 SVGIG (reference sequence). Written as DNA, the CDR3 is TGTGCCTGGACCCATTCCGCAGGGGGGTTCCAGCCCCAGCATTTT. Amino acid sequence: CAWTHSAGGFQPQHF.

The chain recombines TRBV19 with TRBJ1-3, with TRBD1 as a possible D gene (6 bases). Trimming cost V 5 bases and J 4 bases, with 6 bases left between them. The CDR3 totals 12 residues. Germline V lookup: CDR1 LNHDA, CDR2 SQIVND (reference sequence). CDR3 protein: CASSQGGNTIYF. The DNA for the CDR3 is TGTGCCAGTAGTCAGGGGGGAAACACCATATATTTT. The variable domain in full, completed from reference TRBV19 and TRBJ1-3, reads DGGITQSPKYLFRKEGQNVTLSCEQNLNHDAMYWYRQDPGQGLRLIYYSQIVNDFQKGDIAEGYSVSREKKESFPLTVTSAQKNPTAFYLCASSQGGNTIYFGEGSWLTVV.

DNA for the CDR3: TGTGCCAGCAGTTTTATAGGACAGACTAACTATGGCTACACCTTC. Amino acid sequence: CASSFIGQTNYGYTF. This chain joins TRBV6-5 and TRBJ1-2, with D possibly TRBD1 on 6 matching bases. V lost 4 bases and J lost 0, with 12 bases in between. Germline V gene data show CDR1 as MNHEY and CDR2 as SVGAGI. The CDR3 contains 15 residues.

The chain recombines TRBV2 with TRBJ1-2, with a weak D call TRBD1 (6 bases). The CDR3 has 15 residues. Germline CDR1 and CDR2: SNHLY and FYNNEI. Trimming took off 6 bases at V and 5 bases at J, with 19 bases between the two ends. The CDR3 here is CASRLRQDLWYGYTF. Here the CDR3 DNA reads TGTGCCAGCAGGCTACGACAGGACCTCTGGTATGGCTACACCTTC.

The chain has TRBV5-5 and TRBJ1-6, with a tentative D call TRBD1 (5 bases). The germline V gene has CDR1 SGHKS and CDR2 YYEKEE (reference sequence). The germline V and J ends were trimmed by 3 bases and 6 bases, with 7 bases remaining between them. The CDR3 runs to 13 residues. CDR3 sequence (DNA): TGTGCCAGCAGCTACGACAGTAATTCACCCCTCCACTTT. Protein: CASSYDSNSPLHF. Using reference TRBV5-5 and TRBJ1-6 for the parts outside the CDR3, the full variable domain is DAGVTQSPTHLIKTRGQQVTLRCSPISGHKSVSWYQQVLGQGPQFIFQYYEKEERGRGNFPDRFSARQFPNYSSELNVNALLLGDSALYLCASSYDSNSPLHFGNGTRLTVT.

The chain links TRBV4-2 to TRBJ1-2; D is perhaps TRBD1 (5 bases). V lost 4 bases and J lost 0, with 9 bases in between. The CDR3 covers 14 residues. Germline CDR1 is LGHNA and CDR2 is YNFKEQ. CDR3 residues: CASSLDSANYGYTF. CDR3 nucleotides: TGTGCCAGCAGCCTTGACAGCGCTAACTATGGCTACACCTTC.

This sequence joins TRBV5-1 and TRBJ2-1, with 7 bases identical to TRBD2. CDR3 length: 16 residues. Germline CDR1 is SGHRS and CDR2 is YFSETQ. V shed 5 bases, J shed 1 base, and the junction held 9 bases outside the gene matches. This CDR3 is CASRISSGTSYNEQFF. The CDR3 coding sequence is TGCGCCAGCAGAATATCTAGCGGTACGTCCTACAATGAGCAGTTCTTC.

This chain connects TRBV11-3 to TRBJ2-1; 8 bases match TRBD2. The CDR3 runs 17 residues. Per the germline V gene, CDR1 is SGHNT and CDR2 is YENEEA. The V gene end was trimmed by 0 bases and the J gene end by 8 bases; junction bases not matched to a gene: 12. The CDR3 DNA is TGTGCCAGCAGCTTAGATCAAGGGACTAGGGATGGCGATGAGCAGTTCTTC. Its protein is CASSLDQGTRDGDEQFF.

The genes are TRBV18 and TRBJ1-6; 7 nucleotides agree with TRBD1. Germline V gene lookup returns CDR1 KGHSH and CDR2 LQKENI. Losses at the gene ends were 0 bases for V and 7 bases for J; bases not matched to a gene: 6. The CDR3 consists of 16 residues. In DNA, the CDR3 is TGTGCCAGCTCACCACCGTGGGACAGCCGGAATTCACCCCTCCACTTT. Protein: CASSPPWDSRNSPLHF.

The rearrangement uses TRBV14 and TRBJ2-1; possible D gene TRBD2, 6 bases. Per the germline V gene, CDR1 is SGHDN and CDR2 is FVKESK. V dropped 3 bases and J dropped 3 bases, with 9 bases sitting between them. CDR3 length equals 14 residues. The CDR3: CASSQMRDYNEQFF. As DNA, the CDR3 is TGTGCCAGCAGCCAGATGCGGGACTACAATGAGCAGTTCTTC. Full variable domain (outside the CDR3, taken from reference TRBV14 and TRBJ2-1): EAGVTQFPSHSVIEKGQTVTLRCDPISGHDNLYWYRRVMGKEIKFLLHFVKESKQDESGMPNNRFLAERTGGTYSTLKVQPAELEDSGVYFCASSQMRDYNEQFFGPGTRLTVL.

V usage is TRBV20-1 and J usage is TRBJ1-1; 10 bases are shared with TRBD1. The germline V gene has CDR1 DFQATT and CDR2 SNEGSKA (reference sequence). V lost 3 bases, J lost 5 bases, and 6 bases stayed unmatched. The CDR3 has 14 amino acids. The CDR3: CSASDRGRGTEAFF. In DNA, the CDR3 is TGCAGTGCTAGTGACAGGGGGCGAGGGACTGAAGCTTTCTTT.

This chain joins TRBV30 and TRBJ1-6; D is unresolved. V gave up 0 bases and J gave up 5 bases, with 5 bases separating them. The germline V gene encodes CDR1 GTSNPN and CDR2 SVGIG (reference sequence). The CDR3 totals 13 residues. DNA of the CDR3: TGTGCCTGGAGTGTACTCAATAATTCACCCCTCCACTTT. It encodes CAWSVLNNSPLHF.

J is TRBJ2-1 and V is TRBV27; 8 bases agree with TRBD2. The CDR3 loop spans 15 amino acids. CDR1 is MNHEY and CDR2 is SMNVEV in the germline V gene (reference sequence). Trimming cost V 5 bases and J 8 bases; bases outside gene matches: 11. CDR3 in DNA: TGTGCCAGCAGTCCGAGGGGCGGGAGGCTTGATGAGCAGTTCTTC. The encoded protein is CASSPRGGRLDEQFF.

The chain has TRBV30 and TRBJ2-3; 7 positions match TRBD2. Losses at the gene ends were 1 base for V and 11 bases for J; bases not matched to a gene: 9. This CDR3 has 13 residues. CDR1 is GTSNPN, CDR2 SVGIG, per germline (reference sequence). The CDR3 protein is CAWSAGDYGGQYF. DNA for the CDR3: TGTGCCTGGAGTGCGGGGGACTACGGAGGGCAGTATTTT.

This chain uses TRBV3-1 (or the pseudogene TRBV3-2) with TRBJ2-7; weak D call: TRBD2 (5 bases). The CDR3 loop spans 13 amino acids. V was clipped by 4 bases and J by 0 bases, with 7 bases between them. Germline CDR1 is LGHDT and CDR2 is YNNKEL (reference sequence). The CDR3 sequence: CASSPDYSYEQYF. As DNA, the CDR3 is TGTGCCAGCAGCCCCGACTACTCCTACGAGCAGTACTTC.

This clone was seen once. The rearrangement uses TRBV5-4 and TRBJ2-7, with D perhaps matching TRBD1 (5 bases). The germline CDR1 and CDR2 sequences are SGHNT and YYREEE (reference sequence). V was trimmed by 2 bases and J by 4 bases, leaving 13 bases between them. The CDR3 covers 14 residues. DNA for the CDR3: TGTGCCAGCAGCTTAGGGGAACGGCCATACGAGCAGTACTTC. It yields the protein CASSLGERPYEQYF.

In DNA form, the CDR3 reads TGCGCCAGCAGCTTACGAGCGGGATATCCAGATGAGCAGTTCTTC. It yields the protein CASSLRAGYPDEQFF. V and J are TRBV5-1 and TRBJ2-1; 7 bases map to TRBD2. Germline V gives CDR1 SGHRS, CDR2 YFSETQ. Trimming at V came to 2 bases and at J to 8 bases, leaving 10 bases not matched to a gene. The CDR3 has 15 amino acids.

CDR3 DNA: TGTGCCAGCAGTCCCACGGGGTCGGGCTACGAGCAGTACTTC. Translation: CASSPTGSGYEQYF. The chain joins TRBV6-5 to TRBJ2-7; TRBD2 is a possible D gene (5 bases). Trimming pared 5 bases from V and 3 bases from J, leaving 14 bases between. Germline V gene lookup returns CDR1 MNHEY and CDR2 SVGAGI. The CDR3 spans 14 residues.

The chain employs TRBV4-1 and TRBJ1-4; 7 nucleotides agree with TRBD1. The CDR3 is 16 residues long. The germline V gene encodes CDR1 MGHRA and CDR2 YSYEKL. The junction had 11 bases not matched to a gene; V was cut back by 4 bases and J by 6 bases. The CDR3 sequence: CASSLTGESRHEKLFF. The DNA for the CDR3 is TGCGCCAGCAGCCTTACAGGGGAGTCGAGACATGAAAAACTGTTTTTT.

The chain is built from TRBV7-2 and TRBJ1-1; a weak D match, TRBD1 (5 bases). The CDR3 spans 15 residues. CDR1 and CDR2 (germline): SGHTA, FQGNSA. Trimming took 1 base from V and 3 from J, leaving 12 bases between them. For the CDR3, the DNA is TGTGCCAGCAGCTTAGTGGCAGGGATGGACACTGAAGCTTTCTTT. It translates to CASSLVAGMDTEAFF.

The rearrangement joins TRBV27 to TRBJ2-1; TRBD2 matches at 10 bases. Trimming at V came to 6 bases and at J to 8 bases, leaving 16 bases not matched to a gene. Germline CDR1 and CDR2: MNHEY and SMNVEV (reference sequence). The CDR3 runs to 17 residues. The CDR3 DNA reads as TGTGCCAGCAGACCCGGCCTAGCGGGAGAAAAGGGCGATGAGCAGTTCTTC. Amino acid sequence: CASRPGLAGEKGDEQFF.

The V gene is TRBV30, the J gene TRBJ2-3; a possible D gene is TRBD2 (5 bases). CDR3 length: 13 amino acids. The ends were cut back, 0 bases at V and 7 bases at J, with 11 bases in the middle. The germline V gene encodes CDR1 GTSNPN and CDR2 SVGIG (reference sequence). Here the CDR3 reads CAWSVLEGYTQYF. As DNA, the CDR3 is TGTGCCTGGAGTGTACTAGAAGGATATACGCAGTATTTT.

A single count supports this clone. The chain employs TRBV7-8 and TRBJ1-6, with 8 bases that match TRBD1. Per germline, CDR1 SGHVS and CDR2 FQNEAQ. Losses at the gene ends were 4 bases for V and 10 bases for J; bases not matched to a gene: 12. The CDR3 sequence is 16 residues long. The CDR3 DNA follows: TGTGCCAGCAGCTCCATTCCCGCAGGGGGCGACTCACCCCTCCACTTT. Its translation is CASSSIPAGGDSPLHF.